This T cell receptor (beta chain) derives from a study of regulatory dendritic cells for organ transplantation. General study points: Memory CD8+ T cells were the most oligoclonal; naive cells were highly diverse.

Between the trimmed V and J ends, which lost 0 bases and 6 bases, there was a span of 9 bases. Per germline, CDR1 LGHNA and CDR2 YSLEER. The CDR3 extends over 14 amino acids. This clone has a handful of counts. The antigen remains undetermined. Naive CD45RA+ and memory CD45RO+ CD4+ or CD8+ T cells were FACS-sorted. Here immunoSEQ multiplex PCR was the method, and the copy in TCRdb shows in-frame clones only, minus some. The data show more than 35,000 clones, about 89% seen once. The chain couples TRBV4-3 to TRBJ1-5; D is unclear. What was sequenced was naive CD8+ T cells from blood. Subset here: CD45RA+ naive T cells. The TCR originated in a human donor in good health. The CDR3, as DNA: TGCGCCAGCAGCCAAGAATGGATGGCTCAGCCCCAGCATTTT. Its translation: CASSQEWMAQPQHF.